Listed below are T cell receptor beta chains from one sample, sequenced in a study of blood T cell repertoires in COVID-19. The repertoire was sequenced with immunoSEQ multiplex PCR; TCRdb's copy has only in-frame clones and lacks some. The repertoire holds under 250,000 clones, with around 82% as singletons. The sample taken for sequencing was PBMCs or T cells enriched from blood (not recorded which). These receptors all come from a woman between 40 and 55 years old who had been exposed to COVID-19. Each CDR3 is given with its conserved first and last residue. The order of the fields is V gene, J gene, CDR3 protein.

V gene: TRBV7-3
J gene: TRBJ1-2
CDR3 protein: CASSPDGGGSYGYTF

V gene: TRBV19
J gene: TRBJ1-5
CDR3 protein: CASSTTGPNQPQHF

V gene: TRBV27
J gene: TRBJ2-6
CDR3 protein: CASRPGQGATGANVLTF

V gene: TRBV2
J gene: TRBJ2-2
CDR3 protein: CASSADRTGELFF

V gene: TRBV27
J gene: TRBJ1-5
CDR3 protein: CASSPRGQISNQPQHF

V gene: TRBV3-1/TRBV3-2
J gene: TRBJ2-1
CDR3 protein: CASSRLAVNEQFF

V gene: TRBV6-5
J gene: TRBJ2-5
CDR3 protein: CASSPTGTSQETQYF

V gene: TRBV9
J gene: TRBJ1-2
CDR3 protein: CASSDTPGVGYGYTF

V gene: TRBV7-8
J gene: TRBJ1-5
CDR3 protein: CASSLDPGRYSNQPQHF

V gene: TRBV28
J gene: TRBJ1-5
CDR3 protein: CASSTRQGRQPQHF

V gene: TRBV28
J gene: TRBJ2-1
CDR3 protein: CASSSAGGTGSNEQFF

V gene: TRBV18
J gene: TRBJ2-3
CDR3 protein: CASSLSQTSGGTDTQYF

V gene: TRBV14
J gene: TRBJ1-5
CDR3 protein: CASSQQGSNQPQHF

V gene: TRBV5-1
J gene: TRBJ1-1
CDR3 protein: CASSARTGNTEAFF

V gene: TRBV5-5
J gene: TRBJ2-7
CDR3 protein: CASSRTGAYEQYF

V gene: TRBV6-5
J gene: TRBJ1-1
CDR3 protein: CASTGGGATEAFF